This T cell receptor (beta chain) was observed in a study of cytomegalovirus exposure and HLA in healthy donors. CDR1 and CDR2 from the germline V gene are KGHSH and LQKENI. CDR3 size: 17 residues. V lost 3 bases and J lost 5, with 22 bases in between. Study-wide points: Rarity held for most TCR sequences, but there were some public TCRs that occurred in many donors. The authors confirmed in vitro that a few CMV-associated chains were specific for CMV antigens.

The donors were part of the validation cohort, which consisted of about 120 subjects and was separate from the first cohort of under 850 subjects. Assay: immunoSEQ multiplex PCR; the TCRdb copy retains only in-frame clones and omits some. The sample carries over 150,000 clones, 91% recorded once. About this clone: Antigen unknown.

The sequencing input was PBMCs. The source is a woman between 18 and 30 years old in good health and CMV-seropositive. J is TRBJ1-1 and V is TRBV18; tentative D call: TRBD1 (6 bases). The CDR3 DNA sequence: TGTGCCAGCTCACCCCCAAGAGGGGGTACAGGGCGGACTGAAGCTTTCTTT. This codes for CASSPPRGGTGRTEAFF.